This T cell receptor (beta chain) was captured by sequencing in a study of technical replicates of blood from several donors. This table comes from immunoSEQ multiplex PCR, and its TCRdb copy is limited to in-frame clones, with some not included. This table has around 100,000 clones, roughly 96% appearing once. This CDR3 is built from 15 residues. Unmatched junction bases numbered 3, after V lost 5 bases and J lost 5 bases. CDR1 and CDR2 (germline): MRHNA, SNTAGT. This clonotype was obtained from a human donor in good health. V and J are TRBV6-4 and TRBJ2-2; 12 nucleotides agree with TRBD2. Material: T cells isolated from PBMCs. The CDR3 loop reads CASSLGTSGTGELFF. CDR3 nucleotide sequence: TGTGCCAGCAGTCTCGGGACTAGCGGGACCGGGGAGCTGTTTTTT.